Listed here are 18 T cell receptor beta chains from one sample, sequenced in a study of T cell repertoires in cytomegalovirus infection. TCRdb ran MiXCR on the reads and lists one entry per CDR3 protein. This table holds about 460,000 distinct CDR3 sequences, about 11% found once. Sequencing was done on a sample of PBMCs. The receptors originated from a human donor in good health (CMV status not recorded). Some clones in this sample may be carry-over from other donors' samples.

This clonotype appeared a few times. The chain employs TRBV12-3 or TRBV12-4 and TRBJ2-4; D is perhaps TRBD2 (7 bases). The CDR3 runs 17 residues. V lost 1 base to trimming and J lost 2 bases, with 15 bases between them. The chain's CDR3 is CASSLVTGGATKNIQYF. In DNA form, the CDR3 reads TGTGCCAGCAGTTTAGTAACTGGGGGGGCGACCAAAAACATTCAGTACTTC.

This clonotype has just a few counts. This rearrangement joins TRBV7-3 to TRBJ2-7, with TRBD2 identical over 7 bases. Germline lookup yields CDR1 SGHTA and CDR2 FQGTGA. The CDR3 spans 15 residues. Trimming cost V 5 bases and J 5 bases; bases outside gene matches: 12. Written as DNA, the CDR3 is TGTGCCAGCAGCCCTAATGGGGGAGGGCTGGACGAGCAGTACTTC. The encoded protein is CASSPNGGGLDEQYF.

This clonotype was observed a handful of times. This chain uses TRBV4-1 with TRBJ2-3; 12 bases are a match to TRBD2. Per the germline V gene, CDR1 is MGHRA and CDR2 is YSYEKL. J was trimmed by 9 bases and V by 6 bases; bases with no gene match: 10. This CDR3 has 15 residues. The CDR3 coding sequence is TGCGCCAGCAGTTCGACTAGCGGGAGAGGGGAAACGCAGTATTTT. Its translation is CASSSTSGRGETQYF.

This clonotype was seen at least ten times. The chain is built from TRBV12-3 or TRBV12-4 and TRBJ2-6; D perhaps matches TRBD1 (5 bases). Trimming cost V 6 bases and J 2 bases, with 8 bases left between them. There are 14 residues in the CDR3. CDR3 residues: CASSLGAGANVLTF. In DNA, the CDR3 is TGTGCCAGCAGCCTAGGGGCTGGGGCCAACGTCCTGACTTTC.

This clonotype was counted ten times or more. This sequence joins TRBV7-2 and TRBJ2-2; D gene unclear. The CDR3 runs 13 residues. Germline V gene sequence: CDR1 SGHTA, CDR2 FQGNSA. The V end lost 5 bases, the J end lost 6 bases, and 10 bases lay between the germline ends. The CDR3 nucleotides read TGTGCCAGCAGCCGCCAGAGGTCCGGGGAGCTGTTTTTT. As protein: CASSRQRSGELFF.

This clonotype was found many times. This rearrangement joins TRBV28 to TRBJ1-5, with 9 bases that match TRBD1. Germline CDR1 is MDHEN and CDR2 is SYDVKM. Losses at the gene ends were 7 bases for V and 2 bases for J; bases not matched to a gene: 9. The CDR3 loop spans 16 amino acids. The CDR3 DNA reads TGTGCCAGCAAAGGGACAGGGTTTAACGGCAATCAGCCCCAGCATTTT. This codes for CASKGTGFNGNQPQHF.

This clonotype occurred many times. The chain couples TRBV7-9 to TRBJ1-5; D not resolved. Trimming pared 4 bases from V and 4 bases from J, leaving 8 bases between. Germline values: CDR1 SEHNR, CDR2 FQNEAQ (reference sequence). The CDR3 is made up of 13 amino acids. In DNA form, the CDR3 reads TGTGCCAGCAGCTCGGAAGTAAATCAGCCCCAGCATTTT. This codes for CASSSEVNQPQHF.

The chain has TRBV14 and TRBJ1-3, with D uncertain. This CDR3 is built from 13 residues. CDR1 is SGHDN and CDR2 is FVKESK in the germline V gene. Trimming took off 1 base at V and 5 bases at J, with 6 bases between the two ends. The CDR3 here is CASSQVVRNTIYF. The DNA of the CDR3 is TGTGCCAGCAGCCAAGTCGTCAGAAACACCATATATTTT.

This clonotype was picked up many times. The CDR3 region has the DNA TGTGCCAGCAGCTTAGGGTACGGAGCTACTGGAAACACCATATATTTT. Residues: CASSLGYGATGNTIYF. The chain has TRBV7-6 and TRBJ1-3; D not certain. The CDR3 spans 16 residues. The V and J ends lost 1 base and 2 bases respectively, with 12 bases between them. Germline V lookup: CDR1 SGHVS, CDR2 FNYEAQ.

This clonotype was seen a single time. The chain combines TRBV2 with TRBJ1-2; D might be TRBD1 (5 bases). CDR1 SNHLY and CDR2 FYNNEI come from the germline V gene. Deletions cut 10 bases from V and 5 bases from J, with 17 bases between. The CDR3 is 13 residues long. The CDR3 loop is CANRDWKEYGYTF. The CDR3 DNA is TGTGCCAACCGGGACTGGAAAGAATATGGCTACACCTTC.

This clonotype showed up many times. The J gene is TRBJ2-2, the V gene TRBV27; D gene uncertain. Germline values: CDR1 MNHEY, CDR2 SMNVEV (reference sequence). CDR3 length equals 15 residues. Trimming pared 2 bases from V and 2 bases from J, leaving 9 bases between. Here the CDR3 reads CASSLQTPNTGELFF. CDR3 nucleotide sequence: TGTGCCAGCAGTTTACAGACTCCTAACACCGGGGAGCTGTTTTTT.

There are a few counts of this clonotype. The V call is TRBV20-1, the J call TRBJ2-1; D is uncertain. Looked up from germline, CDR1 is DFQATT and CDR2 is SNEGSKA (reference sequence). This CDR3 has 13 residues. Trimming shortened V by 6 bases and J by 2 bases, and 11 bases separated the two germline ends. The CDR3 DNA reads as TGCAGTGCGCCCGGTGCAGCCTACAATGAGCAGTTCTTC. It is translated as CSAPGAAYNEQFF.

The chain is built from TRBV20-1 and TRBJ2-1; D unresolved. Germline V gene lookup returns CDR1 DFQATT and CDR2 SNEGSKA (reference sequence). The V and J ends lost 5 bases and 2 bases respectively, with 7 bases between them. The CDR3 consists of 12 residues. The CDR3 nucleotides read TGCAGTGCTCCCGACACCTACAATGAGCAGTTCTTC. Translated: CSAPDTYNEQFF.

This clonotype was detected only a few times. Here the CDR3 reads CASSQSVAAETQYF. The CDR3 DNA follows: TGTGCCAGCAGCCAGAGCGTAGCGGCGGAGACCCAGTACTTC. This rearrangement joins TRBV3-1 to TRBJ2-5; D may be TRBD2 (6 bases). This CDR3 is 14 amino acids long. The V gene's germline CDR1 is LGHDT and CDR2 YNNKEL (reference sequence). V was cut by 3 bases and J by 5 bases, with 13 bases left in between.

This clonotype was counted ten times or more. The V and J genes are TRBV6-6 and TRBJ2-3, with D possibly being TRBD1 (5 bases). This CDR3 comprises 18 residues. Trimming removed 4 bases at V and 1 base at J, with 21 bases between. Germline V gives CDR1 MNHNY, CDR2 SVGAGI (reference sequence). CDR3 DNA sequence: TGTGCCAGCAGTTCGCCCAAAGACAGACCGACCCGCACAGATACGCAGTATTTT. Translated: CASSSPKDRPTRTDTQYF.

This clonotype was observed many times. V is TRBV11-2 and J is TRBJ2-2, with a tentative D call TRBD2 (6 bases). CDR1 and CDR2 (germline): SGHAT, FQNNGV. This CDR3 has 17 amino acids. Between the trimmed V and J ends, which lost 5 bases and 1 base, there was a span of 17 bases. This chain's CDR3 is CASSEPWDFLNTGELFF. CDR3 nucleotides: TGTGCCAGCAGCGAGCCCTGGGACTTTCTGAACACCGGGGAGCTGTTTTTT.

This clonotype was recorded a few times. V usage is TRBV20-1 and J usage is TRBJ2-3, with D unclear. The CDR3 contains 14 residues. V lost 5 bases, J lost 0 bases, and 12 bases lay in between. Germline-derived CDR1 and CDR2 are DFQATT and SNEGSKA (reference sequence). CDR3 protein: CSAPLSRSTDTQYF. CDR3 nucleotide sequence: TGCAGTGCTCCTCTGTCTAGAAGCACAGATACGCAGTATTTT.

This clonotype came up a few times. The chain joins TRBV28 to TRBJ2-1; D might be TRBD2 (5 bases). Germline assignment: CDR1 MDHEN and CDR2 SYDVKM. The V end lost 3 bases, the J end lost 0 bases, and 9 bases lay between the germline ends. CDR3 size: 15 residues. In nucleotides, the CDR3 is TGTGCCAGCAGTTTCGGACTCAGCTCCTACAATGAGCAGTTCTTC. It encodes CASSFGLSSYNEQFF.